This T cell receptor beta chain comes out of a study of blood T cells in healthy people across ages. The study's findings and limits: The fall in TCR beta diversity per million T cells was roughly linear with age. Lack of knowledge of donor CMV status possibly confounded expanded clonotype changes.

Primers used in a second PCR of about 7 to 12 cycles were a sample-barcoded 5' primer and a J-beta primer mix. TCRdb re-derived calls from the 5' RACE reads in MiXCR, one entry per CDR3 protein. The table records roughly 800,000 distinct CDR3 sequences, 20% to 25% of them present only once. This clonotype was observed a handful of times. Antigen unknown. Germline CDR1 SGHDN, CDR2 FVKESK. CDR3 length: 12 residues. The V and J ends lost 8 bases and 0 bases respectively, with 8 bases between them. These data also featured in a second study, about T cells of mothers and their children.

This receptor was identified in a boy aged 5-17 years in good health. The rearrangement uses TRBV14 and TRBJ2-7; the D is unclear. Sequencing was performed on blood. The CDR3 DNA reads TGTGCCAGCTCTATCACCTCCTACGAGCAGTACTTC. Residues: CASSITSYEQYF.